What follows is one TCR beta chain and its context. In its sample, this clonotype was seen a few times. The antigen it recognizes is unknown. One base away there is no much larger clone; base qualities are not given. The junction shows trimming of 1 base on V and 7 bases on J, and the gene matches do not reach 9 bases of it. The CDR3 numbers 17 residues from cysteine through phenylalanine. The read is trimmed to its CDR3 DNA, 51 bases read in frame from base 1. CDR1 and CDR2 are read off the germline V gene as SGHRS and YFSETQ. The entry originates in a study of regulatory and conventional T cells in breast cancer (dated by TCRdb to about 2015). The library was produced with PCR. TCRdb names Illumina MiSeq as the instrument used. TCRdb redid the processing of the public reads, applying fastp at Q25 and MiXCR, and retained in-frame beta chains. When rows share a CDR3 protein, they turn into one entry using the most common DNA and genes. A total of roughly 16,000 distinct CDR3 sequences appear in this sample, approximately 32% of them only once. Approximately 1.5% of the sample lies in the top ten.

The sample taken for sequencing was conventional T cells from blood. This clonotype was sampled from a female donor in good health. The chain employs TRBV5-1 and TRBJ1-5; 12 bases in the middle match TRBD1. The DNA is as follows: TGCGCCAGCAGCTTGTCACCGGGACAGGGGGCACAGCAGCCCCAGCATTTT. It encodes CASSLSPGQGAQQPQHF.